These 12 T cell receptor beta chains came from one sample sequenced in a study of T cells in tuberculosis. The time point was: new active TB diagnosis, blood taken before or within 7 days of starting treatment. The table came from immunoSEQ multiplex PCR; TCRdb's copy has only in-frame clones and leaves some out. Counted here are about 34,000 clones, around 90% occurring once; the ten biggest clones make up approximately 2.4%. The sequencing here drew on PBMCs, taken at tuberculosis diagnosis. The receptors were gathered from an adult with tuberculosis.

The chain couples TRBV7-3 to TRBJ2-2, with TRBD2 identical over 12 bases. The germline V gene has CDR1 SGHTA and CDR2 FQGTGA. With 3 bases clipped from V and 6 bases from J, the junction kept 2 bases outside the gene matches. The CDR3 is 15 amino acids. The DNA of the CDR3 is TGTGCCAGCAGCTTGACTAGCGGGGGATCCGGGGAGCTGTTTTTT. It specifies CASSLTSGGSGELFF.

The chain carries TRBV2 and TRBJ1-1, with D perhaps TRBD1 (5 bases). V was cut by 10 bases and J by 3 bases, with 18 bases left in between. Germline V gives CDR1 SNHLY, CDR2 FYNNEI. The CDR3 totals 14 residues. The CDR3, as DNA: TGTGCCACCGCTAACAGGCTGAAGGACACTGAAGCTTTCTTT. Translation: CATANRLKDTEAFF.

The chain combines TRBV7-2 with TRBJ1-4, with TRBD1 as a possible D gene (5 bases). CDR1 and CDR2 from the germline V gene are SGHTA and FQGNSA. V lost 1 base to trimming and J lost 7 bases, with 13 bases between them. CDR3 length equals 15 residues. The CDR3 loop is CASSLEGQGGEKLFF. CDR3 bases: TGTGCCAGCAGCTTAGAGGGCCAGGGAGGTGAAAAACTGTTTTTT.

The chain links TRBV21-1 to TRBJ2-3; the D segment call TRBD2 is taken from the table without a DNA check. TRBV21-1 has pseudogene status. This CDR3 is 18 amino acids long. DNA of the CDR3: TGTGCCAGCAGCAAAGGCAGAAGAGGGCTAGCGGGGGGGGATACGCAGTATTTT. Translating gives CASSKGRRGLAGGDTQYF.

The rearrangement links TRBV7-8 to TRBJ1-3; weak D call: TRBD1 (6 bases). V dropped 5 bases and J dropped 2 bases, with 7 bases sitting between them. The CDR3 has 13 amino acids. CDR1 and CDR2 from the germline V gene are SGHVS and FQNEAQ. Here the CDR3 reads CASSRTAGNTIYF. In nucleotides, the CDR3 is TGTGCCAGCAGCCGGACAGCTGGAAACACCATATATTTT.

This clone was found once. V is TRBV6-5 and J is TRBJ2-3, with a tentative D call TRBD2 (5 bases). V lost 2 bases and J lost 3, with 12 bases in between. Germline loops: CDR1 MNHEY, CDR2 SVGAGI. The CDR3 length is 15 residues. The CDR3 DNA sequence: TGTGCCAGCAGTTACGAGGGAGTATATACAGATACGCAGTATTTT. Amino acid sequence: CASSYEGVYTDTQYF.

V usage is TRBV27 and J usage is TRBJ2-3, with 11 bases fitting TRBD2. The CDR3 covers 20 residues. Germline V lookup: CDR1 MNHEY, CDR2 SMNVEV (reference sequence). V dropped 0 bases and J dropped 1; count of bases not matched to a gene: 12. In nucleotides, the CDR3 is TGTGCCAGCAGTTTATCGAAGTTGCTAGCGGGGGGAGGGGGCACAGATACGCAGTATTTT. Encoded protein: CASSLSKLLAGGGGTDTQYF.

The CDR3 nucleotides are TGTGCCAGCACCCACGAGGGCGGCCAAGCTTTCTTT. Its protein is CASTHEGGQAFF. This chain connects TRBV2 to TRBJ1-1; D gene ambiguous. CDR3 length: 12 residues. Germline loops: CDR1 SNHLY, CDR2 FYNNEI. The V end lost 7 bases, the J end lost 9 bases, and 15 bases lay between the germline ends.

The V call is TRBV5-4, the J call TRBJ2-1; unclear D gene. Germline CDR1 is SGHNT and CDR2 is YYREEE (reference sequence). V was shortened by 4 bases and J by 5 bases, with 10 bases between the two germline ends. The CDR3 loop spans 13 amino acids. CDR3 in amino acids: CASSIRIDNEQFF. The CDR3 DNA is TGTGCCAGCAGCATTCGTATAGACAATGAGCAGTTCTTC. Complete variable domain (other parts from reference TRBV5-4 and TRBJ2-1): ETGVTQSPTHLIKTRGQQVTLRCSSQSGHNTVSWYQQALGQGPQFIFQYYREEENGRGNFPPRFSGLQFPNYSSELNVNALELDDSALYLCASSIRIDNEQFFGPGTRLTVL.

The gene calls are TRBV7-2 and TRBJ2-3; D gene ambiguous. The CDR3 loop spans 15 amino acids. Germline V gene data show CDR1 as SGHTA and CDR2 as FQGNSA. The V end was cut by 5 bases, the J end by 2 bases, with 14 bases between. CDR3 residues: CASSLVLDPTDTQYF. In DNA, the CDR3 is TGTGCCAGCAGCCTAGTTCTAGACCCCACAGATACGCAGTATTTT.

The chain combines TRBV30 with TRBJ1-2; a weak D match, TRBD1 (6 bases). Germline CDR1 and CDR2: GTSNPN and SVGIG (reference sequence). The V end lost 0 bases, the J end lost 10 bases, and 15 bases lay between the germline ends. The CDR3 contains 13 residues. The CDR3 sequence: CAWSVGGRQVYTF. In DNA, the CDR3 is TGTGCCTGGAGTGTGGGGGGGAGACAGGTCTACACCTTC.

This clone has just one count. This chain links TRBV25-1 with TRBJ1-4, with D possibly being TRBD1 (6 bases). This CDR3 has 13 residues. Trimming stripped 6 bases from V and 7 bases from J, with 12 bases between. CDR1 and CDR2 (germline): MGHDK, SYGVNS. The CDR3 protein is CASRREGGEKLFF. CDR3 sequence (DNA): TGTGCCAGCAGAAGGGAAGGGGGTGAAAAACTGTTTTTT.